This T cell receptor beta chain stems from a study of T cells after yellow fever vaccination. Study background: Those fractions that held only low numbers of cells were prepared using the SMART-Seq v4 Ultra Low Input RNA kit.

Study observations and caveats: Contaminants from the bulk population, in the form of abundant clonotypes, could be found in FACS-sorted repertoires. Clonotypes found in both CD4 and CD8 compartments made up a small share.

Only a few counts were recorded for this clonotype. The antigen is not known. CDR1 is SGHTA and CDR2 is FQGNSA in the germline V gene. Losses at the gene ends were 3 bases for V and 3 bases for J; bases not matched to a gene: 6. The CDR3 is made up of 16 amino acids. As TCR cDNA was made by 5'RACE template switching, a universal primer site and UMIs were added. TCRdb recomputed calls from the 5' RACE reads with MiXCR, one row per CDR3 protein. The table lists 360,000 or so distinct CDR3 sequences, approximately 10% of them singletons, with around 18% in the top ten. The rearrangement joins TRBV7-2 to TRBJ2-2, with 8 bases lining up with TRBD2. The sample was PBMCs, taken on the day of the first yellow fever vaccination. The sequence was obtained from a young man who received the YFV17D yellow fever vaccine. CDR3 amino acids: CASSLNSAGDTGELFF. The DNA for the CDR3 is TGTGCCAGCAGCTTGAATTCAGCGGGGGACACCGGGGAGCTGTTTTTT. Drawing the rest from reference TRBV7-2 and TRBJ2-2, the complete variable domain is GAGVSQSPSNKVTEKGKDVELRCDPISGHTALYWYRQSLGQGLEFLIYFQGNSAPDKSGLPSDRFSAERTGGSVSTLTIQRTQQEDSAVYLCASSLNSAGDTGELFFGEGSRLTVL.